The 12 T cell receptor beta chains in this list originate from one sample, sequenced in a study of blood T cell repertoires in COVID-19. Sequencing was performed with immunoSEQ multiplex PCR; in TCRdb, only in-frame clones are kept and a portion is missing. The profile shows over 200,000 clones, approximately 90% of them singletons. Specimen: peripheral blood. The receptors here all came from a man of 80 years or more with acute or convalescent COVID-19.

This chain uses TRBV25-1 with TRBJ2-5; 9 bases align to TRBD1. The length of the CDR3 is 14 residues. V shed 8 bases and J 2 bases; nucleotides not matched to a gene: 6. Germline V gives CDR1 MGHDK, CDR2 SYGVNS. The CDR3 DNA reads as TGTGCCAGCGGGAAACAGGGGGCTCAAGAGACCCAGTACTTC. Encoded protein: CASGKQGAQETQYF.

V gene TRBV27 combines with J gene TRBJ2-7; possible D gene TRBD2, 5 bases. The V gene lost 5 bases and the J gene lost 2 bases, with 13 bases spanning the gap. There are 14 residues in the CDR3. Germline loops: CDR1 MNHEY, CDR2 SMNVEV (reference sequence). The CDR3 DNA sequence: TGTGCCAGCAGTATCACGACGGGAACCTACGAGCAGTACTTC. Residues: CASSITTGTYEQYF.

The chain has TRBV18 and TRBJ1-5, with D maybe TRBD1 (6 bases). The CDR3 runs to 14 residues. Germline CDR1 is KGHSH and CDR2 is LQKENI. Trimming pared 6 bases from V and 3 bases from J, leaving 12 bases between. The DNA of the CDR3 is TGTGCCAGCTCTCCAACAGGGAACAATCAGCCCCAGCATTTT. Translating gives CASSPTGNNQPQHF.

The gene calls are TRBV25-1 and TRBJ2-3, with TRBD2 identical over 8 bases. This CDR3 comprises 13 residues. Looked up from germline, CDR1 is MGHDK and CDR2 is SYGVNS. The CDR3 protein is CRGGGTCTDTQYF. The CDR3, as DNA: TGTAGAGGCGGGGGGACCTGCACAGATACGCAGTATTTT.

This chain joins TRBV2 and TRBJ1-2; 7 bases map to TRBD1. Trimming cost V 4 bases and J 1 base; bases outside gene matches: 9. The CDR3 contains 16 residues. CDR1 SNHLY and CDR2 FYNNEI come from the germline V gene. This chain's CDR3 is CASSGTGASLNYGYTF. The CDR3 coding sequence is TGTGCCAGCAGTGGGACAGGTGCTAGCCTTAACTATGGCTACACCTTC.

The J gene is TRBJ2-1, the V gene TRBV4-3; maybe TRBD2 (7 bases). V lost 0 bases, J lost 7 bases, and 19 bases lay in between. The CDR3 loop spans 17 amino acids. Germline loops: CDR1 LGHNA, CDR2 YSLEER. The CDR3 DNA sequence: TGCGCCAGCAGCCAAGATGGGCGGGGGCGGCGAGGGAATGAGCAGTTCTTC. It yields the protein CASSQDGRGRRGNEQFF.

The V call is TRBV9, the J call TRBJ2-3; possible D gene TRBD2, 5 bases. CDR1 and CDR2 from the germline V gene are SGDLS and YYNGEE. This CDR3 has 14 amino acids. Trimming removed 0 bases from V and 5 bases from J, with 10 bases in between. The CDR3 DNA sequence: TGTGCCAGCAGCGTAGCTACCGGGATAGATACGCAGTATTTT. This gives the protein CASSVATGIDTQYF. Looking up the rest from reference TRBV9 and TRBJ2-3 gives the full variable domain: DSGVTQTPKHLITATGQRVTLRCSPRSGDLSVYWYQQSLDQGLQFLIQYYNGEERAKGNILERFSAQQFPDLHSELNLSSLELGDSALYFCASSVATGIDTQYFGPGTRLTVL.

The V gene is TRBV5-1, the J gene TRBJ2-3, with 8 bases fitting TRBD2. Per the germline V gene, CDR1 is SGHRS and CDR2 is YFSETQ. The CDR3 is 16 residues long. The V and J ends lost 0 bases and 3 bases, in that order; junction bases with no gene match: 6. The CDR3 nucleotides are TGCGCCAGCAGCTTGGGAGCGGGAGCCGGAACAGATACGCAGTATTTT. Protein product: CASSLGAGAGTDTQYF.

The chain employs TRBV30 and TRBJ1-1; TRBD1 is a possible D gene (6 bases). Germline assignment: CDR1 GTSNPN and CDR2 SVGIG (reference sequence). V was trimmed by 5 bases and J by 1 base, leaving 11 bases between them. The CDR3 totals 13 residues. CDR3 nucleotide sequence: TGTGCCTGGTCAGGACAGCCGAACACTGAAGCTTTCTTT. Protein: CAWSGQPNTEAFF. Using reference TRBV30 and TRBJ1-1 for the parts outside the CDR3, the full variable domain is SQTIHQWPATLVQPVGSPLSLECTVEGTSNPNLYWYRQAAGRGLQLLFYSVGIGQISSEVPQNLSASRPQDRQFILSSKKLLLSDSGFYLCAWSGQPNTEAFFGQGTRLTVV.

CDR3 nucleotides: TGTGCCATCAGTGAGTCGAGGGTTTACGAGCAGTACGTC. It is translated as CAISESRVYEQYV. The rearrangement uses TRBV10-3 and TRBJ2-7; possibly TRBD2 for D (5 bases). Trimming removed 0 bases from V and 4 bases from J, with 7 bases in between. CDR1 and CDR2 (germline): ENHRY, SYGVKD. The CDR3 spans 13 residues.

The chain combines TRBV28 with TRBJ1-6, with TRBD1 as a possible D gene (5 bases). Looked up from germline, CDR1 is MDHEN and CDR2 is SYDVKM. This CDR3 has 17 amino acids. Trimming pared 3 bases from V and 9 bases from J, leaving 21 bases between. CDR3 sequence (DNA): TGTGCCAGCAGTTTTCTGAGGGACTCGTCACAGGCTTCACCCCTCCACTTT. Translation gives CASSFLRDSSQASPLHF.

The CDR3 spells CASSGREFSYEQYF. The CDR3 region has the DNA TGTGCCAGTAGTGGCAGGGAATTCTCCTACGAGCAGTACTTC. The gene calls are TRBV19 and TRBJ2-7; D might be TRBD1 (5 bases). The germline V gene has CDR1 LNHDA and CDR2 SQIVND (reference sequence). With 5 bases removed from V and 0 bases from J, the gap between germline ends came to 11 bases. This CDR3 is 14 amino acids long. Based on the CDR3 plus reference TRBV19 and TRBJ2-7, the full variable domain is DGGITQSPKYLFRKEGQNVTLSCEQNLNHDAMYWYRQDPGQGLRLIYYSQIVNDFQKGDIAEGYSVSREKKESFPLTVTSAQKNPTAFYLCASSGREFSYEQYFGPGTRLTVT.